This is a list of T cell receptor beta chains from one sample in a study of T cells in Graves' hyperthyroidism and ophthalmopathy. TCRdb itself ran the multiplex PCR reads through MiXCR, one entry per CDR3 protein. The data show some 560,000 distinct CDR3 sequences, 15% to 17% seen once. Material: blood. Receptors were obtained from a young woman with Graves' hyperthyroidism. Both conserved end residues are part of each CDR3. Fields, in order: V gene, CDR3 length, CDR3 protein.

TRBV15	14	CATSRDFGDTEAFF
TRBV5-1	14	CASSFNRATYEQYF
TRBV18	16	CASSPRLAGHTDTQYF
TRBV29-1	14	CSVGEGTETYEQYF
TRBV11-2	13	CASSLVAYTEAFF
TRBV5-1	14	CASSVGTSGRTQYF
TRBV7-2	13	CASSLQWGSEAFF
TRBV9	21	CASSVRKGQGIKSSGANVLTF
TRBV5-1	14	CASSLAGGVGEQFF
TRBV7-3	16	CASSLGPGGFYNEQFF
TRBV27	17	CARSRGLPGGFTDTQYF
TRBV27	15	CASIGIGPAYGELFF
TRBV5-6	16	CASSPGSSGILYEQYF
TRBV28	13	CASRVDRVDGYTF
TRBV20-1	13	CSASGPGLETQYF
TRBV6-1	15	CASRVSGTGALEQYF
TRBV10-3	13	CAISFAGDYGYTF
TRBV9	13	CASSAGLLGEQFF
TRBV20-1	16	CSARDRLAPIQETQYF
TRBV3-1	13	CASTHNSRLEAFF
TRBV7-8	15	CASSQSGTRNNEQFF
TRBV5-1	13	CASRWDGYNEQFF
TRBV5-5	17	CVSSQGSLGSPSDTQYF
TRBV29-1	13	CSVGSAGGGTQYF
TRBV28	16	CASSFRRTGFNEKLFF
TRBV19	13	CATSDSVNTEAFF
TRBV6-1	15	CASIAHGQGAGELFF
TRBV5-1	20	CASSHLVGGGLAGGGYEQYF
TRBV3-1	16	CASSRPGGSSYNEQFF
TRBV5-1	15	CASSWTSGAPNEQFF
TRBV6-1	22	CASSYLGQGGTSGRADTDTQYF
TRBV7-2	18	CASSLNPSWGLGFYEQYF
TRBV30	13	CAWRNGANQPQHF
TRBV11-2	15	CASRSLAEPLFEQFF
TRBV3-1	14	CASSQMTGQYEQYF
TRBV18	14	CASSLRDGQETQYF
TRBV4-1	18	CASSQETTGLAPDYEQYF
TRBV15	15	CATSPRLAVYNEQFF
TRBV5-4	13	CASSLGLREKLFF
TRBV20-1	17	CSASGQGVGGSNQPQHF
TRBV9	16	CASSVAGGPDIAGYTF
TRBV20-1	13	CSADTGMNTEAFF
TRBV28	16	CASTQSRGRRVAPQHF
TRBV6-2/TRBV6-3	15	CASRDPGQGYNEQFF
TRBV7-2	14	CASTIPRNTGELFF
TRBV4-3	17	CASSQGGLAGGYNEQFF
TRBV2	15	CASSERNSGSGEQYF
TRBV6-2/TRBV6-3	17	CASSYSDRGLITDTQYF
TRBV7-9	14	CASSPTMSSYEQYF
TRBV3-1	14	CASSNRDRNTEAFF
TRBV28	15	CASSLSGARNTEAFF